This TCR beta chain was recorded in a study of spatial heterogeneity in lung cancer. The CDR3 has 15 residues. CDR1 is SGHAT, CDR2 FQNNGV, per germline. Trimming shortened V by 10 bases and J by 4 bases, and 23 bases separated the two germline ends. This clonotype was seen repeatedly, ten times or more. Its target is unknown. TCRdb re-called the 5' RACE reads with MiXCR, one entry per CDR3 protein. The sample lists approximately 11,000 distinct CDR3 sequences; 5% to 6.5% were seen once. The time point here: sample taken at primary tumor resection. Broader study findings: Tumors with more nonsynonymous mutations had more expanded intratumoral alpha and beta TCRs.

The J gene is TRBJ2-7, the V gene TRBV11-2; D perhaps matches TRBD2 (5 bases). The TCR originated in a male donor with early-stage non-small cell lung cancer. Material: lung tumor tissue, obtained at surgery. CDR3 loop: CATSYGGGYRYEQYF. In nucleotides, the CDR3 is TGTGCCACCTCTTACGGAGGCGGATACAGATACGAGCAGTACTTC. Drawing the rest from reference TRBV11-2 and TRBJ2-7, the complete variable domain is EAGVAQSPRYKIIEKRQSVAFWCNPISGHATLYWYQQILGQGPKLLIQFQNNGVVDDSQLPKDRFSAERLKGVDSTLKIQPAKLEDSAVYLCATSYGGGYRYEQYFGPGTRLTVT.